This T cell receptor (beta chain) was obtained from a study of early T cells in non-severe SARS-CoV-2 infection. Study-wide results and limits: VDJdb matching skewed toward anti-spike CD8 responses, missing private and CD4 specificities.

Using its own MiXCR run on the 5' RACE reads, TCRdb lists one record per CDR3 protein. The sample lists 40,000 to 55,000 distinct CDR3 sequences, about 10% occurring once. Worth noting for this clonotype: The antigen is unknown.

In germline, CDR1 is MGHDK, CDR2 SYGVNS. V was trimmed by 8 bases and J by 3 bases, leaving 10 bases between them. The CDR3 covers 13 residues. This sequence joins TRBV25-1 and TRBJ1-4; D remains ambiguous. The sample taken for sequencing was whole blood. The receptor was derived from an adult who was a healthcare worker with PCR-confirmed SARS-CoV-2 infection or an uninfected control (not recorded which). The CDR3, as DNA: TGTGCCAGCGGGAATGGGGCTAATGAAAAACTGTTTTTT. Translation: CASGNGANEKLFF.